This T cell receptor (beta chain) was captured in a study of molecular identifiers for immune sequencing clone quantification. Germline CDR1 and CDR2: MNHEY and SVGEGT. Trimming cost V 2 bases and J 2 bases; bases outside gene matches: 12. This CDR3 has 18 residues. TCRdb fed the PCR reads into MiXCR, producing one record per CDR3 protein. The sample includes around 43,000 distinct CDR3 sequences, 15% to 20% of them seen just once. The sample holds many counts of this clonotype. The clonotype was recovered from a human donor in good health. Some libraries in this study had Jurkat cell RNA spiked in. The chain is built from TRBV6-2 or TRBV6-3 and TRBJ2-3; 8 nucleotides match TRBD2. Material for sequencing was naive CD8+ T cells from blood, with Jurkat cell RNA spiked in. Subset: FACS-sorted CD8+CD4-CCR7+CD45RA+ naive T cells. Written as DNA, the CDR3 is TGTGCCAGCAGTTACGAACCCATTAGCGGGGACTCCACAGATACGCAGTATTTT. Translating gives CASSYEPISGDSTDTQYF.